Below are 4 T cell receptor beta chains sequenced from a single sample in a study of monozygotic twins with inflammatory bowel disease. For each CDR3 protein, TCRdb gives one entry from its re-call of the 5' RACE reads, without DNA. The sample features a few hundred thousand distinct CDR3 sequences, with under 3% in its top ten. Sequenced: blood. The receptors were gathered from a human donor with ulcerative colitis or Crohn's disease, or a healthy co-twin of an affected twin (not recorded which).

The chain has TRBV7-9 and TRBJ2-5; TCRdb reports TRBD1, a call that lacks DNA to check it against. Germline loops: CDR1 SEHNR, CDR2 FQNEAQ (reference sequence). The CDR3 loop spans 14 amino acids. This chain's CDR3 is CASSLVRGLETQYF. Variable domain in full (rest from reference TRBV7-9 and TRBJ2-5): DTGVSQNPRHKITKRGQNVTFRCDPISEHNRLYWYRQTLGQGPEFLTYFQNEAQLEKSRLLSDRFSAERPKGSFSTLEIQRTEQGDSAMYLCASSLVRGLETQYFGPGTRLLVL.

V gene TRBV5-1 combines with J gene TRBJ2-7; TCRdb selects TRBD1, and the lack of DNA leaves this call unchecked. The CDR3 runs to 15 residues. Per the germline V gene, CDR1 is SGHRS and CDR2 is YFSETQ. This CDR3 is CASSLGNRGHLEQYF.

The chain is built from TRBV5-1 and TRBJ2-1; TCRdb proposes TRBD2, but this gene call is untestable without DNA. In germline, CDR1 is SGHRS, CDR2 YFSETQ. The CDR3 loop spans 13 amino acids. CDR3 sequence reads: CASSKGLSNEQFF.

This chain uses TRBV7-9 with TRBJ1-3. Germline V gene sequence: CDR1 SEHNR, CDR2 FQNEAQ (reference sequence). This CDR3 has 13 amino acids. This CDR3 reads CASRDRSGNTIYF.